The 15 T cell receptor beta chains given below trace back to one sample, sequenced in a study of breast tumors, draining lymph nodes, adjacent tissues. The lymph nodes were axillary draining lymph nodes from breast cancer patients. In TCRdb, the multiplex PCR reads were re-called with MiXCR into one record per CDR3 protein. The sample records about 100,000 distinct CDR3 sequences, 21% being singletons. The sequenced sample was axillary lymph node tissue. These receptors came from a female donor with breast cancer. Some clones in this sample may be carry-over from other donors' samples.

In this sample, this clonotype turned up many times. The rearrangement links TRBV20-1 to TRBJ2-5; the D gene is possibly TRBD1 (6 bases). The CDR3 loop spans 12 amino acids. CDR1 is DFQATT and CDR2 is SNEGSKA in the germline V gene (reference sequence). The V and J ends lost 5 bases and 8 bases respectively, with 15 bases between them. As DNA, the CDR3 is TGCAGTGCTCCGAAAACAGGGCAAACCCAGTACTTC. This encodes CSAPKTGQTQYF.

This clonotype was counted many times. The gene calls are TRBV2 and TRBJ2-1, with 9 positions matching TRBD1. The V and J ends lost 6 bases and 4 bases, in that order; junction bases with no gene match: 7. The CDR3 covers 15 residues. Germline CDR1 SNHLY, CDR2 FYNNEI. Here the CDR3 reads CASSVDRGGYNEQFF. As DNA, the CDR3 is TGTGCCAGCAGCGTAGACAGGGGGGGATACAATGAGCAGTTCTTC.

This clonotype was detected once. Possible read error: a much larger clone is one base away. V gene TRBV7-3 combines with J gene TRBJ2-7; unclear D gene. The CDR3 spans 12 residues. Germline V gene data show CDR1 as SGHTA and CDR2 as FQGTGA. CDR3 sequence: CANSFGPNEQYF. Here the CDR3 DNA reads TGTGCCAACAGCTTTGGCCCAAACGAGCAGTACTTC.

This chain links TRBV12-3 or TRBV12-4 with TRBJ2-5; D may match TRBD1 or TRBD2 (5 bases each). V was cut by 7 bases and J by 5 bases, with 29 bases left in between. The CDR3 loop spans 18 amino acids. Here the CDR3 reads CASTTCGLKGPLGETQYF. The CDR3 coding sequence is TGTGCCAGCACCACGTGTGGACTCAAGGGGCCCCTCGGGGAGACCCAGTACTTC.

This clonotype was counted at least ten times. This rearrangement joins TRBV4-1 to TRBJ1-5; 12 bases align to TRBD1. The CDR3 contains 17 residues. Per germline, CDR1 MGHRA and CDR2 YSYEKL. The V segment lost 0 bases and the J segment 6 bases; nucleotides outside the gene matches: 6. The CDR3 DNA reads TGCGCCAGCAGCCAAGATCGGGGACAGGGGGCTGGTCAGCCCCAGCATTTT. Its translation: CASSQDRGQGAGQPQHF.

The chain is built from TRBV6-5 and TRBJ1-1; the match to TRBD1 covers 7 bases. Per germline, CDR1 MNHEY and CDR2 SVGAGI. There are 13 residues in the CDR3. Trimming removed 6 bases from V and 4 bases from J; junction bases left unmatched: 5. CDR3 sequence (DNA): TGTGCCAGCAGACGACAGGGTGGCACTGAAGCTTTCTTT. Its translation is CASRRQGGTEAFF.

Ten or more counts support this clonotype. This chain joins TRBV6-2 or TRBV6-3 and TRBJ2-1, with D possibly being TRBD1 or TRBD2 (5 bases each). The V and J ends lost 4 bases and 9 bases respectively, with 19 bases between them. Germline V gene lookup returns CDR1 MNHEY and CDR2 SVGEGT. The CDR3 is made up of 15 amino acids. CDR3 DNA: TGTGCCAGCAGTTCCCGGGCAGGGAAAGGAGGTGAGCAGTTCTTC. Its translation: CASSSRAGKGGEQFF.

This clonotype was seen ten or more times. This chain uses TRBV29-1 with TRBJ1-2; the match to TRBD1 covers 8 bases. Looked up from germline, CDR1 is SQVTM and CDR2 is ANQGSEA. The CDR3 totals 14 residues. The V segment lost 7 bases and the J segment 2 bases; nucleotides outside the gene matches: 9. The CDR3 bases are TGCAGCGCCGAATCAGGGGGCCACAACTATGGCTACACCTTC. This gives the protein CSAESGGHNYGYTF.

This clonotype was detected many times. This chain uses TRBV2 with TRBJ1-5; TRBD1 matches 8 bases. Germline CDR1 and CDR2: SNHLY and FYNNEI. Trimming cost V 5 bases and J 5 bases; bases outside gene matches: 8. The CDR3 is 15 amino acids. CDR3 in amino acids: CASSKHGQGDQPQHF. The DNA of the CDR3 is TGTGCCAGCAGTAAGCATGGACAGGGCGATCAGCCCCAGCATTTT. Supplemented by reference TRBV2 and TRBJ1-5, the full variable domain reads EPEVTQTPSHQVTQMGQEVILRCVPISNHLYFYWYRQILGQKVEFLVSFYNNEISEKSEIFDDQFSVERPDGSNFTLKIRSTKLEDSAMYFCASSKHGQGDQPQHFGDGTRLSIL.

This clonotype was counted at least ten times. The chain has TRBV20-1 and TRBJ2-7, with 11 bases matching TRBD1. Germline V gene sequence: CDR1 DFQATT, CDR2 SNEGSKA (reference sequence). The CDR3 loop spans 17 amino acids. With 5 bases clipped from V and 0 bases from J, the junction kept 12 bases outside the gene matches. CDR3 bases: TGCAGTGCTTCCAGTGCTTCCGGGACAGGGGGCTCCTACGAGCAGTACTTC. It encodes CSASSASGTGGSYEQYF.

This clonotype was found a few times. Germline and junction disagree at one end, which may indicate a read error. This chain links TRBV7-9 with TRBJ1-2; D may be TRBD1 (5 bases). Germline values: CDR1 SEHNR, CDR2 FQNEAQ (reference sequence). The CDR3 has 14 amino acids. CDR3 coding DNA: TGTGCCAGCAGCTCGACCGGGACCCTCTATGGCCACACCTTC. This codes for CASSSTGTLYGHTF.

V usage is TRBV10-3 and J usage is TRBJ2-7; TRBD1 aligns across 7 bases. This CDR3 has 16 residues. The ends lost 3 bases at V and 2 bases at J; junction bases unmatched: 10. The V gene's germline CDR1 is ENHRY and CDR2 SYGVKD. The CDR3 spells CAISDPGQPNPYEQYF. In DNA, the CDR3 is TGTGCCATCAGTGACCCGGGACAGCCGAATCCCTACGAGCAGTACTTC.

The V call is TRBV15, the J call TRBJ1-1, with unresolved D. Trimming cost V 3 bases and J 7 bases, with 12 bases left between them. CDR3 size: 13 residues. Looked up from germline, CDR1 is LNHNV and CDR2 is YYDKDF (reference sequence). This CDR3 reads CATSSRAGSEAFF. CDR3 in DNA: TGTGCCACCAGCAGCCGGGCGGGTAGTGAAGCTTTCTTT.

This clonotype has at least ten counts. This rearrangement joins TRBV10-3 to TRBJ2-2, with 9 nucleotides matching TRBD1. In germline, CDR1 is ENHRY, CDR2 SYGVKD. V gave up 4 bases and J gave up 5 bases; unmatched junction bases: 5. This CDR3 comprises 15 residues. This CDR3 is CAISGRDRETGELFF. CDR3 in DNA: TGTGCCATCAGTGGCCGGGACAGGGAAACCGGGGAGCTGTTTTTT.

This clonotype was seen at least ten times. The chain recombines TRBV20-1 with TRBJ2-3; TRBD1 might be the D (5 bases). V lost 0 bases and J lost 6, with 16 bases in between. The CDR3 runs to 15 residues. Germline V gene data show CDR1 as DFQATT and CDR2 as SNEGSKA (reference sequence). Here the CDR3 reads CSARDLGRARDTQYF. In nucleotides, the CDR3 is TGCAGTGCTAGAGATCTAGGCAGGGCTCGGGATACGCAGTATTTT.